Detailed here is one TCR beta chain. Its antigen is unknown. The entry originates in a study of beta chain features in type 1 diabetes. Study overall: Age, gender and cell yields were alike across patients and healthy donors.

Trimming took 3 bases from V and 6 from J; bases not matched to a gene: 4. The length of the CDR3 is 14 residues. CDR1 and CDR2 from the germline V gene are MDHEN and SYDVKM. Broader study findings: cDNA sequencing could over-represent cells with high TCR expression.

Using CD45RO/CCR7/CD25/CD127/CD95/CD27, CD4+ naive, central memory, regulatory and stem cell-like memory cells were sorted. As every portion of the isolated RNA was reverse transcribed, the sequencing read expressed TCRB transcripts. Read counts averaged approximately 3.3 million for samples of naive, central memory and regulatory T cells. Sequencing was performed with immunoSEQ multiplex PCR; in TCRdb, only in-frame clones are kept and a portion is missing. This table holds over 300,000 clones, around 8% found once. The chain carries TRBV28 and TRBJ1-5, with 8 nucleotides matching TRBD1. Input material: central memory CD4+ T cells from blood. This clonotype was sampled from a woman aged 18-29 years in good health. The DNA for the CDR3 is TGTGCCAGCAGTTTCAGGACAGGGCTTCAGCCCCAGCATTTT. Translated: CASSFRTGLQPQHF.